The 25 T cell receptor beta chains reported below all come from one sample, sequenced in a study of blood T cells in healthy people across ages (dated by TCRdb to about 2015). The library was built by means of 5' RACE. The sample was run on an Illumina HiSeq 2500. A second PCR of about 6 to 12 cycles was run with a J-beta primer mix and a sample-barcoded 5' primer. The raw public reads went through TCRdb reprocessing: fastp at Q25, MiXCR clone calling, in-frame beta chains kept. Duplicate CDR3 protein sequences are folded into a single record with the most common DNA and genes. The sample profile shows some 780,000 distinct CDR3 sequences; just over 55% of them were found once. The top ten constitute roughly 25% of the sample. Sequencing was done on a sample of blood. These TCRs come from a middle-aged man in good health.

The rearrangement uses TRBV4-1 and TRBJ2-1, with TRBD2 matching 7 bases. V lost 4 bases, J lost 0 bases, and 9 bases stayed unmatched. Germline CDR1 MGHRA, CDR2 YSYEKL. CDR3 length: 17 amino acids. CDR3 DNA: TGCGCCAGCAGCCCAACTAGCGAGGGGAGCTCCTACAATGAGCAGTTCTTC. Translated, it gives CASSPTSEGSSYNEQFF.

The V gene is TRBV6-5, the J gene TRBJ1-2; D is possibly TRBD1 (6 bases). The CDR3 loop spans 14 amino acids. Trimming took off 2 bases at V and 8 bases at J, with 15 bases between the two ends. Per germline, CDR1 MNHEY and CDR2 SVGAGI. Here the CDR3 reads CASSYGQGSEGYTF. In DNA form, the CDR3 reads TGTGCCAGCAGTTACGGGCAGGGGAGTGAGGGCTACACCTTC.

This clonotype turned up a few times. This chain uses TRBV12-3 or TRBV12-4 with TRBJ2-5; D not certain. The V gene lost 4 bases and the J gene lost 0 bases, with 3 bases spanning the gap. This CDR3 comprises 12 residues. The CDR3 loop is CASSWYQETQYF. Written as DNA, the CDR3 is TGTGCCAGCAGTTGGTACCAAGAGACCCAGTACTTC.

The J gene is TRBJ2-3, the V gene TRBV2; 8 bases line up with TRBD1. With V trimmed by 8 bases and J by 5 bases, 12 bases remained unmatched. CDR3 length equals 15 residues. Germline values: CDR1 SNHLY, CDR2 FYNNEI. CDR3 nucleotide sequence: TGTGCCAGCGTCGGGACAGGCGCCCTTGAAGATACGCAGTATTTT. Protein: CASVGTGALEDTQYF.

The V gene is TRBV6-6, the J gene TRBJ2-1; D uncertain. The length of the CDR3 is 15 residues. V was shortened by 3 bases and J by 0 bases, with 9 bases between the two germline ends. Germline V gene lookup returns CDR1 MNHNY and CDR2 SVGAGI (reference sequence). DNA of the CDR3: TGTGCCAGCAGTTATTTGTCGATCTCCTACAATGAGCAGTTCTTC. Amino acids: CASSYLSISYNEQFF.

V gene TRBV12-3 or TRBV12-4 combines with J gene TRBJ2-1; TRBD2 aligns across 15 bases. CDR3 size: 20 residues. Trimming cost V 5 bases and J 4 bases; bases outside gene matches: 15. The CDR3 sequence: CASSPGTGTSGRRAYNEQFF. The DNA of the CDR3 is TGTGCCAGCAGTCCCGGGACAGGGACTAGCGGGAGGAGAGCGTACAATGAGCAGTTCTTC.

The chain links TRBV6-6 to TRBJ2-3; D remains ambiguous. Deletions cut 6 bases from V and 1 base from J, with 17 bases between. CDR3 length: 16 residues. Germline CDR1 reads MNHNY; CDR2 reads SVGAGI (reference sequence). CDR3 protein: CASRTAALTGTDTQYF. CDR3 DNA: TGTGCCAGCAGAACCGCGGCCCTTACTGGCACAGATACGCAGTATTTT.

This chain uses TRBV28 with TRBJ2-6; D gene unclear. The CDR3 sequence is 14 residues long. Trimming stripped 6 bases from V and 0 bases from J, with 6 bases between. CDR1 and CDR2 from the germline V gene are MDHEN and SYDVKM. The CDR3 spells CASSQYSGANVLTF. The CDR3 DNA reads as TGTGCCAGCAGCCAATACTCTGGGGCCAACGTCCTGACTTTC.

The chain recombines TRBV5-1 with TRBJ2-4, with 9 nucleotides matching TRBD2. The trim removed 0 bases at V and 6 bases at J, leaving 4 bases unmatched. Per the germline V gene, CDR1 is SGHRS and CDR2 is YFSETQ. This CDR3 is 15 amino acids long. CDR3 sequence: CASSLGLAETNIQYF. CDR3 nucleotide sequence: TGCGCCAGCAGCTTGGGACTAGCGGAGACAAACATTCAGTACTTC. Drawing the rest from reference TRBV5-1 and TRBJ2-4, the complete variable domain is KAGVTQTPRYLIKTRGQQVTLSCSPISGHRSVSWYQQTPGQGLQFLFEYFSETQRNKGNFPGRFSGRQFSNSRSEMNVSTLELGDSALYLCASSLGLAETNIQYFGAGTRLSVL.

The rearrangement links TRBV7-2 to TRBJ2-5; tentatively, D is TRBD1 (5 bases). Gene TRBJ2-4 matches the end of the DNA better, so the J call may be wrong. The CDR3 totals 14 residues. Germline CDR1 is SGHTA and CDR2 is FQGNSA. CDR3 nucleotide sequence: TGTGCCAGCAGCCCTGGGGTAGGGGTAAACATTCAGTACTTC. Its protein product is CASSPGVGVNIQYF.

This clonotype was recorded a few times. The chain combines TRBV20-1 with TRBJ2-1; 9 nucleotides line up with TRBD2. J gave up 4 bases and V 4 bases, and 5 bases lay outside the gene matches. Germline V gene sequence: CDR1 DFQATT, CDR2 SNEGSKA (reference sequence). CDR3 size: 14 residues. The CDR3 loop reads CSAILTSGYNEQFF. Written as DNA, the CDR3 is TGCAGTGCTATATTGACTAGCGGTTACAATGAGCAGTTCTTC.

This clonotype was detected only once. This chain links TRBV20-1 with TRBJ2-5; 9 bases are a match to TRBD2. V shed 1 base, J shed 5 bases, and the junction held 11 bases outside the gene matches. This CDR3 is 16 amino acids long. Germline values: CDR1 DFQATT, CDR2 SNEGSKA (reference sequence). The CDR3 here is CSARVRSRGGMETQYF. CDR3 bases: TGCAGTGCTAGAGTCCGTTCGCGGGGGGGCATGGAGACCCAGTACTTC.

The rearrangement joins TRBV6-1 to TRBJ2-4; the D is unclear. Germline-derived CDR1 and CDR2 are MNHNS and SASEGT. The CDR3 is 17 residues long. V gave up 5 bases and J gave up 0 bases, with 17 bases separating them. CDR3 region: CASSQGRSELAKNIQYF. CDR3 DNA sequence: TGTGCCAGCAGTCAAGGACGTAGTGAACTAGCCAAAAACATTCAGTACTTC.

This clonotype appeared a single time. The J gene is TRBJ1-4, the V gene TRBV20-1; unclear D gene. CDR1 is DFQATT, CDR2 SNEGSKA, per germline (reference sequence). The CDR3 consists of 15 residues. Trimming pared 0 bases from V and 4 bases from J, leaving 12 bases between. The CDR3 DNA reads TGCAGTGCTAGAGACGGGGAAAATTTTAATGAAAAACTGTTTTTT. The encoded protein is CSARDGENFNEKLFF.

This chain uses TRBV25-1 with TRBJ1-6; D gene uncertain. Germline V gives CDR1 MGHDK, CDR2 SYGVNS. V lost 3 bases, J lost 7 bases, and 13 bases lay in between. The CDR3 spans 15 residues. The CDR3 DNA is TGTGCCAGCAGTGACCGCCTCCTACCGAATTCACCCCTCCACTTT. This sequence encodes CASSDRLLPNSPLHF. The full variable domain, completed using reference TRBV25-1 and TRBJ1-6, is EADIYQTPRYLVIGTGKKITLECSQTMGHDKMYWYQQDPGMELHLIHYSYGVNSTEKGDLSSESTVSRIRTEHFPLTLESARPSHTSQYLCASSDRLLPNSPLHFGNGTRLTVT.

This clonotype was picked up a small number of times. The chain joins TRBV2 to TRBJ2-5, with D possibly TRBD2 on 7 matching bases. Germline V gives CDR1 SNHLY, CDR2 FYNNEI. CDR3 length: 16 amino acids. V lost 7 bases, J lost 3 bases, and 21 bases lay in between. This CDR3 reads CASNFVGGGREETQYF. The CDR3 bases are TGTGCCAGCAATTTCGTGGGAGGGGGAAGGGAAGAGACCCAGTACTTC.

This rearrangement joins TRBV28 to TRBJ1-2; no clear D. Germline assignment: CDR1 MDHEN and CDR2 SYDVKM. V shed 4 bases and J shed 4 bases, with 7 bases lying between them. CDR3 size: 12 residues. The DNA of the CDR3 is TGTGCCAGCAGTTCTATAGCCTATGGCTACACCTTC. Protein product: CASSSIAYGYTF.

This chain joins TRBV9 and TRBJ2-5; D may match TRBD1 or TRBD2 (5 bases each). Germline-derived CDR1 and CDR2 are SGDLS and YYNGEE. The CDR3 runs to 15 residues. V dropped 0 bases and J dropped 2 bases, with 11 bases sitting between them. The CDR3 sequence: CASSVGGSEQETQYF. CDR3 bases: TGTGCCAGCAGCGTAGGGGGGTCAGAGCAAGAGACCCAGTACTTC. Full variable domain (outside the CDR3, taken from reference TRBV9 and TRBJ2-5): DSGVTQTPKHLITATGQRVTLRCSPRSGDLSVYWYQQSLDQGLQFLIQYYNGEERAKGNILERFSAQQFPDLHSELNLSSLELGDSALYFCASSVGGSEQETQYFGPGTRLLVL.

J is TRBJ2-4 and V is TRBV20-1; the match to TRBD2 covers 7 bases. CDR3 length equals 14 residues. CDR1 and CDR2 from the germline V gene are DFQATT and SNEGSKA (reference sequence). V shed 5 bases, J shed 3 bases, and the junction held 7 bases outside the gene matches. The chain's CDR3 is CSAGGGKGKNIQYF. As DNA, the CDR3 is TGCAGTGCTGGGGGGGGGAAGGGCAAAAACATTCAGTACTTC.

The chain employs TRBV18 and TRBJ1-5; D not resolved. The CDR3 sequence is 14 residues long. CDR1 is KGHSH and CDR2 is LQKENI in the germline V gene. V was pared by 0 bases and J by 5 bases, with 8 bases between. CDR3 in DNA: TGTGCCAGCTCACCACCGGAGGGCTATCAGCCCCAGCATTTT. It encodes CASSPPEGYQPQHF.

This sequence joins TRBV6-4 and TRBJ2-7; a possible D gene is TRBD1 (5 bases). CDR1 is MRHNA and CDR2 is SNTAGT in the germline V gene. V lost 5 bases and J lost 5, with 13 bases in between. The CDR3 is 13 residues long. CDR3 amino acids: CASSFNRFDEQYF. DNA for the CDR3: TGTGCCAGCAGTTTTAACAGGTTTGACGAGCAGTACTTC.

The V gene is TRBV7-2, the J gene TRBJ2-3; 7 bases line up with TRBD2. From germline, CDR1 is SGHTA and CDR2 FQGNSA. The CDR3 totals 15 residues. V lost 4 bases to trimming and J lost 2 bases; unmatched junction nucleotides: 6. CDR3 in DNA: TGTGCCAGCAGCTCCTCTCGGGGGGTCACAGATACGCAGTATTTT. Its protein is CASSSSRGVTDTQYF.

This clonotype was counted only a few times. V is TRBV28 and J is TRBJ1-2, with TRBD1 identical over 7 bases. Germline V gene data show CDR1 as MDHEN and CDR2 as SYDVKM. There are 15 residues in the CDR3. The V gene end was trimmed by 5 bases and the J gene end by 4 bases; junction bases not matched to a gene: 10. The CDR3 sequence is CASSPRQGLSYGYTF. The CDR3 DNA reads TGTGCCAGCAGTCCGCGACAGGGACTATCCTATGGCTACACCTTC.

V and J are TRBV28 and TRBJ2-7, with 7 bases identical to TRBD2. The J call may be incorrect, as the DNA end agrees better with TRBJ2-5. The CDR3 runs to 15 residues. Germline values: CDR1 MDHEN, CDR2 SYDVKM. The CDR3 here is CASSLRAGRRETQYF. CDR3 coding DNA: TGTGCCAGCAGTTTGCGAGCGGGGAGGCGAGAGACCCAGTACTTC.

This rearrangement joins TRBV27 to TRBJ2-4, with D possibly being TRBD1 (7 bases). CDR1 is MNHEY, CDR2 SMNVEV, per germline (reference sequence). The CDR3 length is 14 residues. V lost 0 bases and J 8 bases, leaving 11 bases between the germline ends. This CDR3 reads CASSLSGRGDIQYF. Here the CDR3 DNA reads TGTGCCAGCAGTTTATCTGGCAGGGGGGACATTCAGTACTTC.